The T cell receptor (beta chain) described here comes from a study of cytomegalovirus exposure and HLA in healthy donors. The study, taken as a whole, reports: Most TCR beta V segments were productive about 87% or about 30% of the time in an earlier analysis. Presence/absence results assume similar sequencing depth per donor, which may not hold.

Vbeta (60) and Jbeta (13) primers were used in the PCR. Profiled with immunoSEQ multiplex PCR; TCRdb holds only in-frame clones, not every one. Of about 160,000 clones listed, about three quarters are singletons. Each donor was nominally healthy when sampled (though unrecorded immune exposures were likely). Notes on this clone: The antigen is unknown.

V was cut by 3 bases and J by 6 bases, with 8 bases left in between. Germline V CDR1 and CDR2: PRHDT, FYEKMQ (reference sequence). The CDR3 has 12 residues. Source material: PBMCs. The TCR sequence derives from a middle-aged woman in good health and CMV-seropositive. The rearrangement uses TRBV13 and TRBJ1-2, with D perhaps TRBD1 (6 bases). CDR3 coding DNA: TGTGCCAGCAGCTTTAACAGGGATGGCTACACCTTC. Translation: CASSFNRDGYTF.